This T cell receptor (beta chain) was profiled in a study of Ad26.COV2.S vaccination and SARS-CoV-2 variants. Looking at the study overall: Within the COV1001 Ad26.COV2.S trial arm, the donor was enrolled.

Worth noting for this clone: The antigen remains undetermined.

Findings and limits, study-wide: Post-vaccination breadth of spike-specific CD8+ and CD4+ T cell responses was reportedly substantial.

Regarding treatment: about 20 received Ad26.COV2.S at low or high dose, single or two shots; roughly five received placebo; per-sample allocation not given. The samples date from day 63 after the first vaccine or placebo injection. Expression of Wuhan-strain SARS-CoV-2 spike came from the Ad26 vector that formed the vaccine. Trimming stripped 6 bases from V and 0 bases from J, with 11 bases between. Germline lookup yields CDR1 SGHRS and CDR2 YFSETQ. The CDR3 totals 14 residues. The assay was immunoSEQ multiplex PCR, and TCRdb's table has in-frame clones only and misses some. The sample yields approximately 300,000 clones, approximately 80% seen once.

Source: peripheral blood, taken in a trial of Ad26.COV2.S vaccine versus placebo. The clonotype was recovered from a person between 18 and 59 years old who received the Ad26.COV2.S COVID-19 vaccine or a placebo. V gene TRBV5-1 combines with J gene TRBJ2-3; maybe TRBD2 (5 bases). The CDR3, as DNA: TGCGCCAGCAAGGGAGAGCCTAGCACAGATACGCAGTATTTT. It specifies CASKGEPSTDTQYF. The full variable domain, its missing parts supplied by reference TRBV5-1 and TRBJ2-3, is KAGVTQTPRYLIKTRGQQVTLSCSPISGHRSVSWYQQTPGQGLQFLFEYFSETQRNKGNFPGRFSGRQFSNSRSEMNVSTLELGDSALYLCASKGEPSTDTQYFGPGTRLTVL.